These 15 T cell receptor beta chains share one sample of origin, sequenced in a study of glioma-infiltrating T cells after dendritic cell vaccination. Assay: immunoSEQ multiplex PCR; the TCRdb copy retains only in-frame clones and omits some. Found here are about 24,000 clones, around nine tenths of them singletons; the top ten hold 2.5% to 3%. Time point denoted: after dendritic cell vaccination, including at tumor progression/relapse. Sample: blood, taken after dendritic cell vaccination. The source of these receptors is a human donor with glioblastoma.

This sequence joins TRBV30 and TRBJ2-7, with a tentative D call TRBD1 (5 bases). Trimming shortened V by 1 base and J by 1 base, and 8 bases separated the two germline ends. Per germline, CDR1 GTSNPN and CDR2 SVGIG (reference sequence). The CDR3 is made up of 13 amino acids. CDR3 residues: CAWSGQGSYEQYF. In DNA form, the CDR3 reads TGTGCCTGGAGTGGGCAGGGTTCCTACGAGCAGTACTTC.

On this clone itself: One end of the junction varies from germline; a read error may be responsible. Within the sample, other DNA sequences also encode this same CDR3. This chain joins TRBV6-6 and TRBJ1-6, with 9 bases matching TRBD1. Per germline, CDR1 MNHNY and CDR2 SVGAGI (reference sequence). The CDR3 consists of 15 residues. The CDR3: CASTTLGTGYSPLHF. The CDR3 DNA reads as TGTGCCAGCACCACCCTGGGGACAGGGTATTCCCCCCTCCACTTT.

This chain connects TRBV19 to TRBJ2-1; TRBD2 matches at 7 bases. There are 13 residues in the CDR3. Trimming removed 10 bases from V and 7 bases from J; junction bases left unmatched: 10. CDR1 and CDR2 (germline): LNHDA, SQIVND (reference sequence). The CDR3 protein is CATRTGTMNEQFF. The CDR3 region has the DNA TGTGCCACTCGGACCGGGACTATGAATGAGCAGTTCTTC.

The chain employs TRBV7-2 and TRBJ2-4; TRBD2 agrees at 7 bases. Germline values: CDR1 SGHTA, CDR2 FQGNSA. V trimming: 5 bases; J trimming: 4 bases; junction bases outside the gene matches: 11. The CDR3 is 16 amino acids. The DNA of the CDR3 is TGTGCCAGCAGCCCAATGGGGCGGGGAGGGAAAAACATTCAGTACTTC. Its translation: CASSPMGRGGKNIQYF.

Concerning this clone: Sequence at one end of the junction differs from germline and may be a read error. This chain links TRBV4-1 with TRBJ2-7; 9 bases map to TRBD1. Germline lookup yields CDR1 MGHRA and CDR2 YSYEKL. This CDR3 region has 15 residues. CDR3 in DNA: TGTGCCAGCAGCCATCTGGGACAGGGATCCTACGAGCAGTACTTC. Translation: CASSHLGQGSYEQYF.

The chain employs TRBV18 and TRBJ1-6; a possible D gene is TRBD1 (6 bases). V lost 3 bases to trimming and J lost 13 bases, with 19 bases between them. CDR1 is KGHSH and CDR2 is LQKENI in the germline V gene. The CDR3 length is 15 residues. CDR3: CASSPDQGPSIPLHF. CDR3 in DNA: TGTGCCAGCTCACCTGATCAGGGGCCGTCTATCCCCCTCCACTTT.

This chain connects TRBV5-6 to TRBJ2-1, with a weak D call TRBD2 (6 bases). The CDR3 has 16 residues. Per germline, CDR1 SGHDT and CDR2 YYEEEE. Between the trimmed V and J ends, which lost 4 bases and 6 bases, there was a span of 20 bases. Here the CDR3 reads CASSTFGTGGANEQFF. Here the CDR3 DNA reads TGTGCCAGCAGCACTTTCGGGACTGGCGGGGCCAATGAGCAGTTCTTC.

The chain is built from TRBV6-5 and TRBJ2-7; D possibly corresponds to TRBD2 (5 bases). CDR3 length equals 12 residues. Germline CDR1 is MNHEY and CDR2 is SVGAGI. Trimming stripped 6 bases from V and 6 bases from J, with 12 bases between. The CDR3 protein is CASSEGRGEQYF. The CDR3, as DNA: TGTGCCAGCAGCGAAGGACGGGGCGAGCAGTACTTC.

V and J are TRBV6-1 and TRBJ1-1, with TRBD1 matching 9 bases. Germline V CDR1 and CDR2: MNHNS, SASEGT. CDR3 length: 17 residues. With V trimmed by 3 bases and J by 4 bases, 12 bases remained unmatched. The CDR3 DNA reads as TGTGCCAGCAGTGACATTGGGACAGGGAGTCTCGGCACTGAAGCTTTCTTT. Translation: CASSDIGTGSLGTEAFF.

This clone was picked up a small number of times. V is TRBV13 and J is TRBJ2-1, with 12 positions matching TRBD2. CDR3 length: 17 residues. The germline gives CDR1 PRHDT, CDR2 FYEKMQ (reference sequence). V dropped 5 bases and J dropped 5; count of bases not matched to a gene: 10. The CDR3 protein is CASSLQELAGGNNEQFF. The DNA for the CDR3 is TGTGCCAGCAGCCTACAGGAACTAGCGGGGGGAAACAATGAGCAGTTCTTC.

V is TRBV5-1 and J is TRBJ2-2; TRBD1 matches at 11 bases. Germline V gene data show CDR1 as SGHRS and CDR2 as YFSETQ. The V gene end was trimmed by 7 bases and the J gene end by 6 bases; junction bases not matched to a gene: 8. The CDR3 sequence is 15 residues long. Here the CDR3 reads CASLRDRGVAGELFF. The CDR3 DNA is TGCGCCAGCCTCCGGGACAGGGGGGTCGCCGGGGAGCTGTTTTTT.

In the case of this clone: At one end, the junction sequence differs from germline, possibly due to a read error. The chain combines TRBV6-1 with TRBJ2-5; 8 nucleotides line up with TRBD1. TRBJ2-7 explains the end of the DNA better; the J call may be wrong. The CDR3 is made up of 15 amino acids. Germline V gives CDR1 MNHNS, CDR2 SASEGT. As DNA, the CDR3 is TGCGCCAGCAGTGAGTGGACAGGGCGGTCCTACGAGCAGTACTTC. As protein: CASSEWTGRSYEQYF.

A single count supports this clone. This CDR3 reads CASSGQGLPTLHF. CDR3 DNA sequence: TGTGCCAGCAGCGGACAGGGGCTCCCCACCCTCCACTTT. This chain joins TRBV5-4 and TRBJ1-6; TRBD1 agrees at 9 bases. Germline values: CDR1 SGHNT, CDR2 YYREEE (reference sequence). This CDR3 region has 13 residues. Unmatched junction bases numbered 7, after V lost 4 bases and J lost 14 bases.

CDR3 sequence reads: CASSMEGATDTQYF. CDR3 in DNA: TGTGCCAGTAGTATGGAGGGGGCGACAGATACGCAGTATTTT. This rearrangement joins TRBV19 to TRBJ2-3, with D perhaps TRBD1 (7 bases). This CDR3 is 14 amino acids long. Trimming removed 3 bases at V and 3 bases at J, with 10 bases between. Germline V gene lookup returns CDR1 LNHDA and CDR2 SQIVND (reference sequence).

The chain couples TRBV5-6 to TRBJ1-2; possible D gene TRBD1, 6 bases. Looked up from germline, CDR1 is SGHDT and CDR2 is YYEEEE. V shed 2 bases and J shed 9 bases, with 17 bases lying between them. This CDR3 comprises 14 residues. The CDR3 sequence is CASSLGGAGGSYTF. The CDR3 nucleotides read TGTGCCAGCAGCTTAGGGGGGGCCGGGGGTAGCTACACCTTC.